This T cell receptor (beta chain) was captured by sequencing in a study of cytomegalovirus exposure and HLA in healthy donors. Study-level information: Earlier sequencing of some 170 million T cells yielded 90 million to 140 million unique TCR beta sequences.

Likely unrecorded immune exposures existed in these nominally healthy donors. PCR amplification relied on 60 Vbeta primers (plus 13 Jbeta primers). The repertoire was sequenced with immunoSEQ multiplex PCR; TCRdb's copy has only in-frame clones and lacks some. In the table there are roughly 120,000 clones, 75% to 90% of which are singletons. The CDR3 sequence is 17 residues long. Germline-derived CDR1 and CDR2 are SGHTA and FQGNSA. Trimming removed 1 base from V and 1 base from J; junction bases left unmatched: 7. The TCR comes from a man in his forties or fifties in good health and CMV-seronegative. V and J are TRBV7-2 and TRBJ2-7, with 10 bases identical to TRBD2. Sequenced input: PBMCs. The CDR3 nucleotides are TGTGCCAGCAGCTTAGTAGGACTAGCGGATGGGTCCTACGAGCAGTACTTC. Amino acid sequence: CASSLVGLADGSYEQYF.